Given below is one T cell receptor beta chain in context. The sample comes from a study of blood T cell repertoires in COVID-19. In the study overall: From T cells, B-cell-depleted T cells, or PBMCs came the material, which was cDNA or gDNA.

The CDR3 has 15 amino acids. Looked up from germline, CDR1 is MDHEN and CDR2 is SYDVKM. The V segment lost 8 bases and the J segment 0 bases; nucleotides outside the gene matches: 7. In the study's own analysis: Reference gene primers were amplified, and this amplification served to estimate nucleated cell counts. The assay was immunoSEQ multiplex PCR, and TCRdb's table has in-frame clones only and misses some. V and J calls and clone size follow that table, whereas D and trimming were derived from the DNA. The table shows 120,000 or so clones, with over 80% occurring only once. Input material: peripheral blood. The TCR originated in a man in his sixties with acute or convalescent COVID-19. The chain links TRBV28 to TRBJ2-1; 7 nucleotides match TRBD2. CDR3: CASGPGGSSYNEQFF. Here the CDR3 DNA reads TGTGCCAGCGGACCGGGCGGGAGCTCCTACAATGAGCAGTTCTTC.